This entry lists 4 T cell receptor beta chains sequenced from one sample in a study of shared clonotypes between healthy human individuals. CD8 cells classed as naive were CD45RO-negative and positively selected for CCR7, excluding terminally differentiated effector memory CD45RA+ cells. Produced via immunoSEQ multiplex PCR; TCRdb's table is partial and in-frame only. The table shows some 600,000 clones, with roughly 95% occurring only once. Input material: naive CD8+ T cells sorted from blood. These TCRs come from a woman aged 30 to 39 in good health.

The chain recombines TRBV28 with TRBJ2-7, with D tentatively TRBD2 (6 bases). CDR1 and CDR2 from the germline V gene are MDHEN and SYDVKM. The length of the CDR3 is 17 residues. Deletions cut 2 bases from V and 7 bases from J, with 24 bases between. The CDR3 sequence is CASSLRGLKVPALEQYF. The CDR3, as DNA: TGTGCCAGCAGTTTAAGGGGACTGAAGGTCCCCGCGTTGGAGCAGTACTTC.

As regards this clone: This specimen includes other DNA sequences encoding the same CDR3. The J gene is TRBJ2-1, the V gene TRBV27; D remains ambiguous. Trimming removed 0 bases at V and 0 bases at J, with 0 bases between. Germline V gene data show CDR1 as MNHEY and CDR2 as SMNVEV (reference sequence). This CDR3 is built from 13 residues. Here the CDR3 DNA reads TGTGCCAGCAGTTTATCCTCCTACAATGAGCAGTTCTTC. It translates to CASSLSSYNEQFF.

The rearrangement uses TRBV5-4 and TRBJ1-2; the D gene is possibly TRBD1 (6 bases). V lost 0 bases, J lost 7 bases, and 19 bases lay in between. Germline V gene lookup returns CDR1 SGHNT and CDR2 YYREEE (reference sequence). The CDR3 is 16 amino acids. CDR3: CASSLGRGRSVVGYTF. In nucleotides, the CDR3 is TGTGCCAGCAGCTTGGGAAGGGGGAGGAGCGTCGTTGGCTACACCTTC.

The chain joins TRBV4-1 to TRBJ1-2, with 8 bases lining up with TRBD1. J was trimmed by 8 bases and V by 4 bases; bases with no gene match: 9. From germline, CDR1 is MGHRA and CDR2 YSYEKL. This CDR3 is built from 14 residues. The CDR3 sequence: CASSLQGGKQGYTF. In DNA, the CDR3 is TGCGCCAGCAGCCTACAGGGGGGGAAGCAAGGCTACACCTTC.